This entry is about one TCR beta chain. No antigen is known for it. A read error is possible here, since a much larger clone lies one base away. The TCR library protocol attached unique molecular identifiers to the individual cDNA molecules. TCRdb analysed the 5' RACE reads with MiXCR anew, one entry per CDR3 protein. The table records about 64,000 distinct CDR3 sequences, less than 15% of them present only once. CDR1 SGHVS and CDR2 FQNEAQ come from the germline V gene. The CDR3 spans 14 residues. This sample is drawn from a study of early T cells in non-severe SARS-CoV-2 infection. Across the whole study: Whole-blood bulk RNA, unsorted, was sequenced, and chains were unpaired.

Notes on the study in general: VDJdb matching, biased toward anti-spike CD8 responses, missed private and CD4 specificities.

The chain links TRBV7-8 to TRBJ2-1; 7 nucleotides line up with TRBD1. The source is an adult who was a healthcare worker with PCR-confirmed SARS-CoV-2 infection or an uninfected control (not recorded which). Sequencing used whole blood. The chain's CDR3 is CVISTGSSYNEQFF. CDR3 DNA: TGTGTCATTTCGACAGGGAGCTCCTACAATGAGCAGTTCTTC.